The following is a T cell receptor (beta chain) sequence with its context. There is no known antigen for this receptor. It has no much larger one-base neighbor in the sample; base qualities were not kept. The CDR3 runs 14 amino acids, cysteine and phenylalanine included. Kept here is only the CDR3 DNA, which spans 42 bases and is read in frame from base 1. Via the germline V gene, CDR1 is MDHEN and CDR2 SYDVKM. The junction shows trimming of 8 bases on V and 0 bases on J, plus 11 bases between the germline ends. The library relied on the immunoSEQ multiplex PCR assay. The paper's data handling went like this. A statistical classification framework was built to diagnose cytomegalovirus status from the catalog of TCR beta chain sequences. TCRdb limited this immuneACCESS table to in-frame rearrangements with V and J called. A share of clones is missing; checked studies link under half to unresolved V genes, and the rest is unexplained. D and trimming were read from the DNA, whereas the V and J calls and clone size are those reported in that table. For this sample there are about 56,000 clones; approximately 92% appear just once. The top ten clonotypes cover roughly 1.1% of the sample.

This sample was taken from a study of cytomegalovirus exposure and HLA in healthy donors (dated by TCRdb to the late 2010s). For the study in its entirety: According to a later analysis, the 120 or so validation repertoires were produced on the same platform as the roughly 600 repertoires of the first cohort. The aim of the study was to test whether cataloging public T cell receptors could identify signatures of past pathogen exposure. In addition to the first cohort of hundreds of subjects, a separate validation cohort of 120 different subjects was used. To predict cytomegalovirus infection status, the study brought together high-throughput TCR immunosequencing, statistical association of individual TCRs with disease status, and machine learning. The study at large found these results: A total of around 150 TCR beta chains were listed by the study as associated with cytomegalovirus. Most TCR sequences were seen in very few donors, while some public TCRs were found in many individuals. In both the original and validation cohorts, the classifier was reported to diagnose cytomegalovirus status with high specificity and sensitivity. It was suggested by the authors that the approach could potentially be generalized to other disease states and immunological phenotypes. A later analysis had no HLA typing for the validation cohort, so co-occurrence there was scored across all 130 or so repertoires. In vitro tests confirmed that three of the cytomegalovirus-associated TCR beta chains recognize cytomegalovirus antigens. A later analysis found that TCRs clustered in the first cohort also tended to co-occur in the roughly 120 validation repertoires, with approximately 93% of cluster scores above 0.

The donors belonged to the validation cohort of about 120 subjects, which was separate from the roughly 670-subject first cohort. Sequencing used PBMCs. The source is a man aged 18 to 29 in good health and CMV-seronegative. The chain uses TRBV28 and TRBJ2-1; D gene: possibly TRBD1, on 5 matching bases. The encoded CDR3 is CASSGSSSYNEQFF. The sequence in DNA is TGTGCCAGCTCAGGGTCTAGCTCCTACAATGAGCAGTTCTTC. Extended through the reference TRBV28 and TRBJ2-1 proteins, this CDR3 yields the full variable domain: DVKVTQSSRYLVKRTGEKVFLECVQDMDHENMFWYRQDPGLGLRLIYFSYDVKMKEKGDIPEGYSVSREKKERFSLILESASTNQTSMYLCASSGSSSYNEQFFGPGTRLTVL.